This TCR beta chain was observed in a study of T cells expressing NK-cell markers. From its re-call of the 5' RACE reads, TCRdb lists each CDR3 protein once, without DNA. This sample's clone table lists about 150,000 distinct CDR3 sequences. Germline CDR1 is SGHDN and CDR2 is FVKESK. CDR3 size: 17 residues. The chain has TRBV14 and TRBJ2-1; TCRdb's assignment of TRBD2 cannot be checked, as there is no DNA. Source material: blood T cells: a sorted CD56 or NKG2C T cell subset, CD4+ or CD8+ T cells, or bulk PBMC T cells (not recorded which). The source of this sequence is a man younger than 35 in good health. The CDR3 is CASSLSGTPRSYNEQFF.